The rows below give T cell receptor beta chains drawn from one sample of a study of T cell changes during pregnancy in multiple sclerosis. Here immunoSEQ multiplex PCR was the method, and the copy in TCRdb shows in-frame clones only, minus some. The sample records 58,000 or so clones, roughly 90% being singletons. Sequenced here: peripheral blood, sampled in the first trimester of pregnancy. The receptors come from a female donor with multiple sclerosis, enrolled in a pregnancy study. Both conserved end residues are part of each CDR3. Fields, in order: clone size, D gene, J gene, V gene, CDR3 DNA, CDR3 protein. D genes are given only for firm matches. The size field is filled for only some rows; it gives once, few, many or a size class.

.	TRBD1	TRBJ2-2	TRBV7-6	TGTGCCAGCAGCTTAGTCAGTACCCGGTGGACAGGGGGTGGAAACACCGGGGAGCTGTTTTTT	CASSLVSTRWTGGGNTGELFF
.	.	TRBJ2-7	TRBV6-5	TGTGCCAGCAGTTCGGACGGAAGAGGGTTTTCCTACGAGCAGTACTTC	CASSSDGRGFSYEQYF
.	TRBD1	TRBJ2-3	TRBV30	TGTGCCTGGAGGCAGACAGGGAAAAGCACAGATACGCAGTATTTT	CAWRQTGKSTDTQYF
.	TRBD2	TRBJ2-1	TRBV27	TGTGCCAGCAGTACCAGGGGACTAGCGGGCAATGAGCAGTTCTTC	CASSTRGLAGNEQFF
.	TRBD1	TRBJ1-1	TRBV30	TGTGCCTGGAGTCGGCTGGCAGGGGGTCAAACTGAAGCTTTCTTT	CAWSRLAGGQTEAFF
.	.	TRBJ1-1	TRBV5-4	TGTGCCAGCAGCTTGCGGGAAGGCATGAACACTGAAGCTTTCTTT	CASSLREGMNTEAFF
.	.	TRBJ2-7	TRBV11-2	TGTGCCAGCAGCTCCGCTAAGGGGTCCTACGAGCAGTACTTC	CASSSAKGSYEQYF
.	.	TRBJ2-1	TRBV9	TGTGCCAGCAGCAATGTTATCAGCTCCTACAATGAGCAGTTCTTC	CASSNVISSYNEQFF
once	.	TRBJ1-1	TRBV18	TGTGCCAGCTCACCTTACTACGGGACTGAAGCTTTCTTT	CASSPYYGTEAFF
few	TRBD2	TRBJ2-7	TRBV7-6	TGTGCCAGCAGCTTAAAAACTAGCGGGAGTTACGAGCAGTACTTC	CASSLKTSGSYEQYF
once	TRBD1	TRBJ1-2	TRBV13	TGTGCCAGCAGCTCAGCGGCACAGGGGGCCGGTGGCTACACCTTC	CASSSAAQGAGGYTF